The T cell receptor beta chain under discussion was sequenced for a study of control samples from healthy donors and cancer patients. Only in-frame clones appear in the TCRdb table, and some are missing; sequencing was by immunoSEQ multiplex PCR. This sample yields roughly 170,000 clones, of which approximately 92% are seen a single time; more than 1.4% belongs to the top ten. The CDR3 sequence is 14 residues long. Trimming removed 1 base at V and 8 bases at J, with 11 bases between. CDR1 and CDR2 from the germline V gene are KGHDR and SFDVKD. The sample consisted of blood. The chain carries TRBV24-1 and TRBJ1-5; no clear D gene. The clonotype was recovered from a man between 18 and 35 years old in good health. The chain's CDR3 is CATSDLGQEKPQHF. The CDR3 DNA reads TGTGCCACCAGTGATTTAGGGCAGGAGAAGCCCCAGCATTTT.